One sample yielded the 27 T cell receptor beta chains listed below, sequenced in a study of cytomegalovirus exposure and HLA in healthy donors. In the PCR, 60 Vbeta and 13 Jbeta primers were used. The protocol was immunoSEQ multiplex PCR, while the TCRdb copy is restricted to in-frame clones and leaves out a portion. The table lists about 150,000 clones, 80% to 90% of them singletons. The sequencing input was PBMCs. All receptors derive from a boy aged 2-15 years in good health and CMV-seronegative.

The chain joins TRBV9 to TRBJ1-1, with 8 bases aligning to TRBD1. This CDR3 comprises 14 residues. Germline V CDR1 and CDR2: SGDLS, YYNGEE. V lost 4 bases to trimming and J lost 6 bases; unmatched junction nucleotides: 8. The DNA of the CDR3 is TGTGCCAGCAGCATCGGACAGGGCAGGGCTGAAGCTTTCTTT. Translating gives CASSIGQGRAEAFF.

This chain uses TRBV30 with TRBJ1-2, with 9 positions matching TRBD1. This CDR3 is built from 13 residues. Looked up from germline, CDR1 is GTSNPN and CDR2 is SVGIG (reference sequence). J gave up 8 bases and V 3 bases, and 7 bases lay outside the gene matches. Written as DNA, the CDR3 is TGTGCCTGGAGACGGGACAGGGTGGACGGCTACACCTTC. Amino acids: CAWRRDRVDGYTF.

The CDR3 spells CATTRGDGNTIYF. The CDR3 DNA reads TGTGCCACCACCAGGGGCGATGGAAACACCATATATTTT. V is TRBV6-5 and J is TRBJ1-3; D might be TRBD1 (6 bases). Trimming stripped 10 bases from V and 3 bases from J, with 13 bases between. Germline V gene data show CDR1 as MNHEY and CDR2 as SVGAGI. The CDR3 consists of 13 residues.

This clone showed up just a few times. The chain joins TRBV5-1 to TRBJ2-2; maybe TRBD1 (7 bases). Germline lookup yields CDR1 SGHRS and CDR2 YFSETQ. With 3 bases removed from V and 4 bases from J, the gap between germline ends came to 16 bases. The CDR3 has 16 amino acids. CDR3: CASSSDRVGSTGELFF. DNA of the CDR3: TGCGCCAGCAGCTCAGACAGGGTCGGGAGCACCGGGGAGCTGTTTTTT.

This clone is medium-sized within its sample. Here the CDR3 DNA reads TGCGCCAGCAGCTACAGGTTCCAGGGTCAGTCCGAGCAGTACTTC. It yields the protein CASSYRFQGQSEQYF. The chain joins TRBV4-1 to TRBJ2-7, with D maybe TRBD1 (5 bases). This CDR3 has 15 amino acids. Between the trimmed V and J ends, which lost 5 bases and 6 bases, there was a span of 20 bases. The germline V gene encodes CDR1 MGHRA and CDR2 YSYEKL.

The V gene is TRBV27, the J gene TRBJ2-1; 8 bases fit TRBD2. V shed 7 bases and J 6 bases; nucleotides not matched to a gene: 11. The germline V gene encodes CDR1 MNHEY and CDR2 SMNVEV (reference sequence). This CDR3 has 15 residues. The CDR3 DNA is TGTGCCAGCACCCTGGGGACTAGTGGCTCCAATGAGCAGTTCTTC. Its translation: CASTLGTSGSNEQFF.

The chain employs TRBV11-3 and TRBJ2-1; 8 nucleotides line up with TRBD1. V lost 3 bases to trimming and J lost 2 bases; unmatched junction nucleotides: 6. Germline V lookup: CDR1 SGHNT, CDR2 YENEEA. The CDR3 covers 16 residues. In DNA, the CDR3 is TGTGCCAGCAGCTTCCGTACCAGGGGGCCCTACAATGAGCAGTTCTTC. Translated, it gives CASSFRTRGPYNEQFF.

This sequence joins TRBV27 and TRBJ2-3, with 7 nucleotides matching TRBD1. Germline V gene sequence: CDR1 MNHEY, CDR2 SMNVEV (reference sequence). The ends lost 5 bases at V and 4 bases at J; junction bases unmatched: 6. This CDR3 region has 14 residues. This CDR3 reads CASSPLDRADTQYF. As DNA, the CDR3 is TGTGCCAGCAGTCCGCTAGACAGGGCAGATACGCAGTATTTT.

The V call is TRBV6-1, the J call TRBJ1-4, with D perhaps matching TRBD1 (5 bases). CDR1 and CDR2 (germline): MNHNS, SASEGT. The V and J ends lost 5 bases and 7 bases respectively, with 11 bases between them. The CDR3 is made up of 13 amino acids. DNA of the CDR3: TGTGCCAGCAGTTATTGGGGGGGTGAAAAACTGTTTTTT. Translated, it gives CASSYWGGEKLFF.

The chain is built from TRBV9 and TRBJ2-1; D is perhaps TRBD2 (6 bases). The CDR3 spans 15 residues. Looked up from germline, CDR1 is SGDLS and CDR2 is YYNGEE. The ends were cut back, 2 bases at V and 7 bases at J, with 16 bases in the middle. CDR3 nucleotides: TGTGCCAGCAGCGTCCCCGCAGGTGGGGGGAATGAGCAGTTCTTC. Translation gives CASSVPAGGGNEQFF. Full variable domain (missing parts from reference TRBV9 and TRBJ2-1): DSGVTQTPKHLITATGQRVTLRCSPRSGDLSVYWYQQSLDQGLQFLIQYYNGEERAKGNILERFSAQQFPDLHSELNLSSLELGDSALYFCASSVPAGGGNEQFFGPGTRLTVL.

A few counts support this clone. The chain is built from TRBV29-1 and TRBJ2-7; 7 bases fit TRBD1. Germline assignment: CDR1 SQVTM and CDR2 ANQGSEA. V lost 7 bases, J lost 0 bases, and 3 bases stayed unmatched. This CDR3 region has 12 residues. The CDR3 bases are TGCAGCGCGACAGGGAACTCCTACGAGCAGTACTTC. This translates into CSATGNSYEQYF.

The chain employs TRBV9 and TRBJ2-2, with D possibly being TRBD2 (6 bases). Looked up from germline, CDR1 is SGDLS and CDR2 is YYNGEE. CDR3 length: 16 amino acids. V shed 0 bases and J shed 3 bases, with 12 bases lying between them. The CDR3 DNA is TGTGCCAGCAGCGTAGGTCTAGGGGACTACACCGGGGAGCTGTTTTTT. Translating it yields CASSVGLGDYTGELFF.

The chain recombines TRBV28 with TRBJ1-4; D may be TRBD1 (5 bases). CDR3 length equals 14 residues. Germline loops: CDR1 MDHEN, CDR2 SYDVKM. Trimming shortened V by 5 bases and J by 4 bases, and 11 bases separated the two germline ends. CDR3 protein: CASSVRQFNEKLFF. The CDR3 DNA follows: TGTGCCAGCAGTGTCCGACAGTTTAATGAAAAACTGTTTTTT.

The chain is built from TRBV7-2 and TRBJ1-5, with D tentatively TRBD1 (5 bases). This CDR3 contains 16 residues. The germline gives CDR1 SGHTA, CDR2 FQGNSA. Between the trimmed V and J ends, which lost 1 base and 4 bases, there was a span of 14 bases. The CDR3 DNA reads TGTGCCAGCAGCTTAGTTTCTACTGGGGGGAATCAGCCCCAGCATTTT. Its protein is CASSLVSTGGNQPQHF.

The chain couples TRBV2 to TRBJ2-2; TRBD2 aligns across 9 bases. Per the germline V gene, CDR1 is SNHLY and CDR2 is FYNNEI. This CDR3 is 15 amino acids long. V was clipped by 6 bases and J by 2 bases; unmatched bases: 4. CDR3 sequence (DNA): TGTGCCAGCAGGGGCGGGAGGGGCAACACCGGGGAGCTGTTTTTT. It specifies CASRGGRGNTGELFF.

This chain links TRBV7-2 with TRBJ2-7, with 11 bases that match TRBD1. The CDR3 contains 14 residues. Germline loops: CDR1 SGHTA, CDR2 FQGNSA. V trimming: 5 bases; J trimming: 8 bases; junction bases outside the gene matches: 8. The CDR3 DNA reads TGTGCCAGCAGCAAGCCGGGACAGGGGGTTCAGCAGTACTTC. The encoded protein is CASSKPGQGVQQYF.

The chain uses TRBV6-1 and TRBJ2-7, with TRBD1 matching over 7 bases. The ends lost 2 bases at V and 6 bases at J; junction bases unmatched: 7. Looked up from germline, CDR1 is MNHNS and CDR2 is SASEGT. The CDR3 is made up of 14 amino acids. DNA of the CDR3: TGTGCCAGCAGTGAAATGGTCAGGGGGATCGAGCAGTACTTC. Its protein product is CASSEMVRGIEQYF.

The genes are TRBV19 and TRBJ1-1, with a weak D call TRBD1 (6 bases). V gave up 7 bases and J gave up 4 bases, with 16 bases separating them. Germline V lookup: CDR1 LNHDA, CDR2 SQIVND (reference sequence). This CDR3 has 14 amino acids. Here the CDR3 reads CASTPQGGATEAFF. Here the CDR3 DNA reads TGTGCCAGTACCCCACAGGGTGGCGCCACTGAAGCTTTCTTT.

The chain is built from TRBV5-1 and TRBJ2-7; the match to TRBD2 covers 7 bases. Trimming took 0 bases from V and 6 from J; bases not matched to a gene: 6. Germline-derived CDR1 and CDR2 are SGHRS and YFSETQ. CDR3 length equals 14 residues. CDR3 nucleotide sequence: TGCGCCAGCAGCTTGGTGGGGGGGGGAGGCGAGCAGTACTTC. This translates into CASSLVGGGGEQYF.

A word on this clone: Other DNA sequences in the same sample also yield this CDR3. The V and J genes are TRBV13 and TRBJ1-2; 7 bases agree with TRBD1. Per germline, CDR1 PRHDT and CDR2 FYEKMQ (reference sequence). This CDR3 comprises 16 residues. V shed 4 bases, J shed 4 bases, and the junction held 12 bases outside the gene matches. The CDR3 is CASSSRGLGQIYGYTF. DNA of the CDR3: TGTGCCAGCAGCTCACGAGGCCTGGGACAGATCTATGGCTACACCTTC.

This chain links TRBV19 with TRBJ2-1, with D uncertain. V was trimmed by 5 bases and J by 8 bases, leaving 10 bases between them. This CDR3 region has 12 residues. The germline gives CDR1 LNHDA, CDR2 SQIVND (reference sequence). This chain's CDR3 is CASSPTSYEQFF. DNA of the CDR3: TGTGCCAGTAGTCCAACAAGTTATGAGCAGTTCTTC.

The chain couples TRBV19 to TRBJ1-5; possibly TRBD1 for D (6 bases). This CDR3 contains 14 residues. V dropped 6 bases and J dropped 1 base, with 10 bases sitting between them. Germline V lookup: CDR1 LNHDA, CDR2 SQIVND (reference sequence). The CDR3 bases are TGTGCCAGTAGCCCAACAGGGAGCAATCAGCCCCAGCATTTT. Translation gives CASSPTGSNQPQHF.

The chain employs TRBV6-5 and TRBJ1-1; D gene unclear. Trimming took 5 bases from V and 0 from J, leaving 4 bases between them. The CDR3 sequence is 12 residues long. Germline CDR1 MNHEY, CDR2 SVGAGI. The CDR3 region is CASSRLNTEAFF. The CDR3 nucleotides are TGTGCCAGCAGTCGTTTGAACACTGAAGCTTTCTTT.

This rearrangement joins TRBV7-3 to TRBJ2-3; 8 bases map to TRBD1. The length of the CDR3 is 12 residues. The germline gives CDR1 SGHTA, CDR2 FQGTGA. Trimming removed 6 bases from V and 10 bases from J; junction bases left unmatched: 6. The CDR3 is CASRYGQGPQYF. CDR3 bases: TGTGCCAGCAGATATGGACAGGGACCGCAGTATTTT.

This chain links TRBV2 with TRBJ2-7; TRBD1 matches at 12 bases. Germline trimming cut 6 bases from V and 5 bases from J; bases unmatched to any gene: 8. Germline V CDR1 and CDR2: SNHLY, FYNNEI. This CDR3 spans 15 amino acids. CDR3: CASSAGTGGTHEQYF. DNA of the CDR3: TGTGCCAGCAGCGCCGGGACAGGGGGCACCCACGAGCAGTACTTC.

The rearrangement uses TRBV7-9 and TRBJ2-3; 8 bases are shared with TRBD2. V was clipped by 6 bases and J by 4 bases; unmatched bases: 9. Looked up from germline, CDR1 is SEHNR and CDR2 is FQNEAQ (reference sequence). The CDR3 length is 15 residues. In DNA, the CDR3 is TGTGCCAGCAGAATCACGGGGGGGCCCTCAGATACGCAGTATTTT. It yields the protein CASRITGGPSDTQYF.

V is TRBV19 and J is TRBJ1-1; D remains unclear. Trimming removed 6 bases from V and 1 base from J, with 24 bases in between. Germline-derived CDR1 and CDR2 are LNHDA and SQIVND (reference sequence). This CDR3 has 18 amino acids. CDR3 coding DNA: TGTGCCAGTAGCCGAATCTTCACGGCCGCGCGGGCGAACACTGAAGCTTTCTTT. As protein: CASSRIFTAARANTEAFF.